Listed here are 4 T cell receptor beta chains from one sample, sequenced in a study of blood T cell repertoires in COVID-19. TCRdb's copy holds only in-frame clones and misses some; the assay was immunoSEQ multiplex PCR. The data hold about 270,000 clones, with 85% observed a single time. Sequencing was done on a sample of PBMCs or T cells enriched from blood (not recorded which). These receptors were collected from a woman between 45 and 60 years old with acute COVID-19.

CDR3 sequence reads: CASSQDPDTGELFF. CDR3 bases: TGCGCCAGCAGCCAAGATCCGGACACCGGGGAGCTGTTTTTT. V gene TRBV4-3 combines with J gene TRBJ2-2; D is unclear. The length of the CDR3 is 14 residues. Trimming cost V 0 bases and J 3 bases, with 5 bases left between them. Germline loops: CDR1 LGHNA, CDR2 YSLEER.

The chain combines TRBV3-1 (or the pseudogene TRBV3-2) with TRBJ1-2; D ambiguous. Deletions cut 2 bases from V and 8 bases from J, with 12 bases between. Germline assignment: CDR1 LGHDT and CDR2 YNNKEL (reference sequence). This CDR3 is built from 13 residues. Written as DNA, the CDR3 is TGTGCCAGCAGCCAATCGGGTCCCGGGGGCTACACCTTC. It codes for CASSQSGPGGYTF.

The chain recombines TRBV5-1 with TRBJ1-2; TRBD1 matches at 7 bases. V shed 0 bases, J shed 4 bases, and the junction held 18 bases outside the gene matches. This CDR3 is built from 19 residues. The V gene's germline CDR1 is SGHRS and CDR2 YFSETQ. For the CDR3, the DNA is TGCGCCAGCAGCTTGGTTTTGCGAGGCAGGACAGGTGGATCCTATGGCTACACCTTC. It encodes CASSLVLRGRTGGSYGYTF.

The chain joins TRBV9 to TRBJ1-2; D is undetermined. The CDR3 has 12 residues. Germline V gene lookup returns CDR1 SGDLS and CDR2 YYNGEE. The germline V and J ends were trimmed by 0 bases and 7 bases, with 7 bases remaining between them. For the CDR3, the DNA is TGTGCCAGCAGCGTAGCTACGTCTGGCTACACCTTC. Protein: CASSVATSGYTF.